These 32 T cell receptor beta chains originate from one sample sequenced in a study of blood T cell repertoires in COVID-19. TCRdb keeps only in-frame clones here, not all; method: immunoSEQ multiplex PCR. The table has more than 95,000 clones, about three quarters seen once. Sequenced input: peripheral blood. The receptors originated from a man in his sixties or seventies with acute or convalescent COVID-19.

This CDR3 reads CASSPGQGYTGELFF. Here the CDR3 DNA reads TGTGCCAGCAGCCCGGGACAGGGCTACACCGGGGAGCTGTTTTTT. The chain is built from TRBV7-9 and TRBJ2-2, with TRBD1 matching over 9 bases. The J segment lost 3 bases and the V segment lost 5 bases, leaving 4 bases of the junction unmatched. Looked up from germline, CDR1 is SEHNR and CDR2 is FQNEAQ (reference sequence). This CDR3 is built from 15 residues.

This clone was picked up one time. This sample includes further DNA sequences coding for the same CDR3. The J gene is TRBJ2-2, the V gene TRBV7-2; TRBD2 matches 7 bases. The J segment lost 3 bases and the V segment lost 2 bases, leaving 3 bases of the junction unmatched. CDR3 size: 15 residues. Per the germline V gene, CDR1 is SGHTA and CDR2 is FQGNSA. The chain's CDR3 is CASSLRGGDTGELFF. CDR3 DNA: TGTGCCAGCAGCTTACGCGGGGGTGACACCGGGGAGCTGTTTTTT. The full variable domain, rest sourced from reference TRBV7-2 and TRBJ2-2, is GAGVSQSPSNKVTEKGKDVELRCDPISGHTALYWYRQSLGQGLEFLIYFQGNSAPDKSGLPSDRFSAERTGGSVSTLTIQRTQQEDSAVYLCASSLRGGDTGELFFGEGSRLTVL.

This chain links TRBV15 with TRBJ2-7, with 10 positions matching TRBD2. V lost 3 bases, J lost 2 bases, and 7 bases stayed unmatched. Germline V gene sequence: CDR1 LNHNV, CDR2 YYDKDF (reference sequence). The CDR3 totals 16 residues. CDR3 region: CATSRGRTSGTYEQYF. In nucleotides, the CDR3 is TGTGCCACCAGCAGGGGGAGGACTAGCGGCACCTACGAGCAGTACTTC.

Regarding this clone: The junction does not match germline at one end; this may be a read error. The gene calls are TRBV12-5 and TRBJ2-2, with 8 nucleotides matching TRBD2. This CDR3 is 16 amino acids long. CDR1 and CDR2 from the germline V gene are LGHNT and FRNRAP. CDR3 loop: CACGPGGSDVPGELFF. The CDR3 nucleotides read TGTGCTTGTGGGCCGGGGGGGTCGGATGTGCCCGGGGAGCTGTTTTTT.

The genes are TRBV7-2 and TRBJ2-7; a weak D match, TRBD1 (6 bases). CDR3 length: 15 residues. With 5 bases removed from V and 3 bases from J, the gap between germline ends came to 17 bases. Germline V gene sequence: CDR1 SGHTA, CDR2 FQGNSA. As DNA, the CDR3 is TGTGCCAGCAGCCTAGGGCTGGGACACCACTACGAGCAGTACTTC. Translated: CASSLGLGHHYEQYF.

V gene TRBV4-1 combines with J gene TRBJ2-3; D is perhaps TRBD1 (5 bases). The CDR3 loop spans 16 amino acids. V lost 4 bases, J lost 5 bases, and 19 bases lay in between. Germline V CDR1 and CDR2: MGHRA, YSYEKL. CDR3 protein: CASSPSYGQGRDTQYF. CDR3 DNA sequence: TGCGCCAGCAGCCCTTCATACGGCCAGGGTCGAGATACGCAGTATTTT.

This clone has just one count. The chain employs TRBV2 and TRBJ1-1; TRBD1 aligns across 9 bases. V lost 4 bases to trimming and J lost 6 bases; unmatched junction nucleotides: 12. Germline V gene lookup returns CDR1 SNHLY and CDR2 FYNNEI. The CDR3 has 16 amino acids. CDR3: CASSVPIQGARAEAFF. The CDR3, as DNA: TGTGCCAGCAGTGTCCCAATACAGGGGGCGCGGGCTGAAGCTTTCTTT. The full variable domain, its missing parts supplied by reference TRBV2 and TRBJ1-1, is EPEVTQTPSHQVTQMGQEVILRCVPISNHLYFYWYRQILGQKVEFLVSFYNNEISEKSEIFDDQFSVERPDGSNFTLKIRSTKLEDSAMYFCASSVPIQGARAEAFFGQGTRLTVV.

The genes are TRBV20-1 and TRBJ1-2; D not resolved. Germline-derived CDR1 and CDR2 are DFQATT and SNEGSKA (reference sequence). The CDR3 runs 11 residues. V lost 7 bases and J lost 8, with 14 bases in between. CDR3 amino acids: CSVGWQEGYTF. The CDR3 DNA follows: TGCAGTGTCGGTTGGCAGGAAGGCTACACCTTC.

This rearrangement joins TRBV4-3 to TRBJ2-1, with a weak D call TRBD1 (6 bases). This CDR3 comprises 16 residues. From germline, CDR1 is LGHNA and CDR2 YSLEER. V shed 2 bases and J shed 0 bases, with 11 bases lying between them. The CDR3 reads CASSQITGSSYNEQFF. DNA for the CDR3: TGCGCCAGCAGCCAAATTACAGGGAGCTCCTACAATGAGCAGTTCTTC.

In this sample, this clone turned up a few times. The chain couples TRBV11-3 to TRBJ2-1; D is ambiguous. Germline V gene sequence: CDR1 SGHNT, CDR2 YENEEA. This CDR3 has 14 residues. V was pared by 0 bases and J by 8 bases, with 11 bases between. This CDR3 is CASSLESQHHEQFF. As DNA, the CDR3 is TGTGCCAGCAGCTTAGAATCCCAACACCATGAGCAGTTCTTC.

The chain recombines TRBV5-5 with TRBJ2-5; 7 nucleotides align to TRBD2. In germline, CDR1 is SGHKS, CDR2 YYEKEE (reference sequence). This CDR3 is 16 amino acids long. Trimming at V came to 4 bases and at J to 2 bases, leaving 11 bases not matched to a gene. The CDR3 region has the DNA TGTGCCAGCAGCCTGGCTAGCGGAATTAATCAAGAGACCCAGTACTTC. Its protein is CASSLASGINQETQYF.

The chain combines TRBV9 with TRBJ1-2; maybe TRBD1 (5 bases). Trimming cost V 4 bases and J 12 bases, with 25 bases left between them. CDR1 and CDR2 (germline): SGDLS, YYNGEE. CDR3 size: 15 residues. CDR3 nucleotides: TGTGCCAGCAGCCCATTGGACACCACCTTCTACGGAAACACCTTC. Protein: CASSPLDTTFYGNTF.

This chain uses TRBV28 with TRBJ2-7; the match to TRBD2 covers 11 bases. Trimming removed 5 bases from V and 5 bases from J; junction bases left unmatched: 5. The CDR3 spans 14 residues. CDR1 and CDR2 from the germline V gene are MDHEN and SYDVKM. The CDR3 DNA reads TGTGCCAGCAGTCAACAGACTAGCGGGAACGAGCAGTACTTC. Translating gives CASSQQTSGNEQYF.

This clone was picked up a small number of times. V and J are TRBV29-1 and TRBJ2-3, with 9 bases matching TRBD1. Germline CDR1 and CDR2: SQVTM and ANQGSEA. Trimming took 3 bases from V and 3 from J; bases not matched to a gene: 10. The CDR3 is 16 amino acids. Here the CDR3 DNA reads TGCAGCGTTGATTCGGACAGGGGTCTTGGGACAGATACGCAGTATTTT. Translated, it gives CSVDSDRGLGTDTQYF.

The rearrangement uses TRBV30 and TRBJ1-2, with TRBD1 matching over 9 bases. Looked up from germline, CDR1 is GTSNPN and CDR2 is SVGIG (reference sequence). The CDR3 totals 15 residues. J gave up 4 bases and V 5 bases, and 11 bases lay outside the gene matches. The CDR3 here is CAWGNPGQGSYGYTF. The CDR3 DNA follows: TGTGCCTGGGGCAATCCGGGACAGGGTAGCTATGGCTACACCTTC.

The chain carries TRBV19 and TRBJ1-5; 7 bases fit TRBD1. The germline V gene has CDR1 LNHDA and CDR2 SQIVND (reference sequence). The CDR3 loop spans 14 amino acids. The trim removed 10 bases at V and 0 bases at J, leaving 6 bases unmatched. This chain's CDR3 is CATLDRYSNQPQHF. Here the CDR3 DNA reads TGTGCCACCCTGGACAGGTATAGCAATCAGCCCCAGCATTTT.

V gene TRBV5-1 combines with J gene TRBJ1-1, with a weak D call TRBD1 (6 bases). The V gene lost 0 bases and the J gene lost 0 bases, with 15 bases spanning the gap. Germline V gene data show CDR1 as SGHRS and CDR2 as YFSETQ. This CDR3 contains 17 residues. CDR3 sequence reads: CASSLAATGKLNTEAFF. The CDR3 DNA sequence: TGCGCCAGCAGCTTGGCCGCCACAGGGAAATTGAACACTGAAGCTTTCTTT.

V and J are TRBV27 and TRBJ1-1; TRBD1 matches 12 bases. Per germline, CDR1 MNHEY and CDR2 SMNVEV (reference sequence). J was trimmed by 6 bases and V by 6 bases; bases with no gene match: 8. The CDR3 sequence is 15 residues long. Written as DNA, the CDR3 is TGTGCCAGCAGCCGGGGACAGGGGGCGCCCGCTGAAGCTTTCTTT. Translation: CASSRGQGAPAEAFF.

V usage is TRBV19 and J usage is TRBJ2-1; TRBD2 might be the D (5 bases). CDR1 is LNHDA and CDR2 is SQIVND in the germline V gene (reference sequence). The CDR3 runs 14 residues. V was trimmed by 9 bases and J by 0 bases, leaving 12 bases between them. CDR3 in amino acids: CASRTASSYNEQFF. CDR3 DNA: TGTGCCAGCAGGACTGCTAGCTCCTACAATGAGCAGTTCTTC.

The rearrangement links TRBV7-2 to TRBJ1-6; 7 positions agree with TRBD1. Germline lookup yields CDR1 SGHTA and CDR2 FQGNSA. CDR3 length: 13 residues. V lost 4 bases, J lost 9 bases, and 3 bases stayed unmatched. The CDR3 reads CASSSGTASPLHF. The CDR3 nucleotides are TGTGCCAGCAGCTCAGGGACAGCTTCACCCCTCCACTTT.

V gene TRBV29-1 combines with J gene TRBJ1-1; D is perhaps TRBD1 (5 bases). The CDR3 sequence is 14 residues long. From germline, CDR1 is SQVTM and CDR2 ANQGSEA. V lost 5 bases and J lost 1, with 14 bases in between. CDR3 DNA: TGCAGCGTTAGTGTCAGGGTGGGGAACACTGAAGCTTTCTTT. Its translation is CSVSVRVGNTEAFF.

The chain is built from TRBV5-8 and TRBJ2-3; TRBD2 is a possible D gene (7 bases). CDR1 and CDR2 from the germline V gene are SGHTS and YDEGEE. The CDR3 length is 16 residues. V gave up 2 bases and J gave up 0 bases, with 13 bases separating them. DNA of the CDR3: TGTGCCAGCAGCTTCCTTGGGGGGGGCAGCACAGATACGCAGTATTTT. It yields the protein CASSFLGGGSTDTQYF.

A few counts support this clone. The chain has TRBV7-8 and TRBJ1-4; D gene unclear. The length of the CDR3 is 14 residues. CDR1 and CDR2 from the germline V gene are SGHVS and FQNEAQ. V lost 1 base and J 7 bases, leaving 10 bases between the germline ends. The CDR3 DNA reads TGTGCCAGCAGCTTAGGCCTAGGTGGTGAAAAACTGTTTTTT. Translated: CASSLGLGGEKLFF.

The chain employs TRBV3-1 (or the pseudogene TRBV3-2) and TRBJ2-7, with D perhaps TRBD2 (6 bases). This CDR3 spans 15 amino acids. The V end was cut by 1 base, the J end by 3 bases, with 13 bases between. Germline V gene lookup returns CDR1 LGHDT and CDR2 YNNKEL (reference sequence). The CDR3 DNA is TGTGCCAGCAGCCAAGCCCAGGGACTTCGCTACGAGCAGTACTTC. It encodes CASSQAQGLRYEQYF.

The J gene is TRBJ1-5, the V gene TRBV28; D is unresolved. The V end was cut by 5 bases, the J end by 2 bases, with 10 bases between. The CDR3 has 14 amino acids. The germline gives CDR1 MDHEN, CDR2 SYDVKM. CDR3 amino acids: CASSVDWGNQPQHF. The CDR3 region has the DNA TGTGCCAGCAGTGTCGACTGGGGCAATCAGCCCCAGCATTTT.

The chain has TRBV30 and TRBJ2-5; D is undetermined. The CDR3 extends over 10 amino acids. V was cut by 5 bases and J by 5 bases, with 6 bases left in between. Per the germline V gene, CDR1 is GTSNPN and CDR2 is SVGIG (reference sequence). Here the CDR3 reads CAWGQETQYF. DNA for the CDR3: TGTGCCTGGGGGCAGGAGACCCAGTACTTC.

The V call is TRBV7-2, the J call TRBJ2-7; D is ambiguous. The germline CDR1 and CDR2 sequences are SGHTA and FQGNSA. This CDR3 is 14 amino acids long. With 4 bases removed from V and 0 bases from J, the gap between germline ends came to 10 bases. DNA for the CDR3: TGTGCCAGCAGCTCCCTCGGTGCCTCCTACGAGCAGTACTTC. It yields the protein CASSSLGASYEQYF.

The rearrangement joins TRBV4-3 to TRBJ2-1; 15 nucleotides align to TRBD2. Germline-derived CDR1 and CDR2 are LGHNA and YSLEER. The CDR3 extends over 18 amino acids. V lost 1 base, J lost 0 bases, and 1 base stayed unmatched. CDR3 loop: CASSQGTSGGGSYNEQFF. The CDR3 nucleotides are TGCGCCAGCAGCCAAGGGACTAGCGGGGGGGGCTCCTACAATGAGCAGTTCTTC.

The chain joins TRBV30 to TRBJ1-2; TRBD1 matches at 7 bases. CDR3 size: 11 residues. Germline values: CDR1 GTSNPN, CDR2 SVGIG (reference sequence). The V and J ends lost 5 bases and 4 bases, in that order; junction bases with no gene match: 1. CDR3 bases: TGTGCCTGGGGGACAGTCTATGGCTACACCTTC. Its protein is CAWGTVYGYTF.

The gene calls are TRBV6-6 and TRBJ2-3, with a possible D match to TRBD2 (6 bases). The germline gives CDR1 MNHNY, CDR2 SVGAGI (reference sequence). With 10 bases removed from V and 2 bases from J, the gap between germline ends came to 19 bases. This CDR3 has 15 amino acids. The CDR3, as DNA: TGTGCCACCCAGAGAGGGGACTCGTTCACAGATACGCAGTATTTT. Amino acids: CATQRGDSFTDTQYF.

The rearrangement uses TRBV28 and TRBJ1-5; D is unclear. V was trimmed by 0 bases and J by 6 bases, leaving 9 bases between them. Germline V gives CDR1 MDHEN, CDR2 SYDVKM. The CDR3 runs 14 residues. DNA for the CDR3: TGTGCCAGCAGTTTATGGTCCGGAGGTCAGCCCCAGCATTTT. Residues: CASSLWSGGQPQHF.

The CDR3 nucleotides are TGTGCCAGCAGCCTCACTAGCGTCACCGGGGAGCTGTTTTTT. It yields the protein CASSLTSVTGELFF. This sequence joins TRBV3-1 (or the pseudogene TRBV3-2) and TRBJ2-2, with 7 bases that match TRBD2. Germline lookup yields CDR1 LGHDT and CDR2 YNNKEL (reference sequence). The junction had 3 bases not matched to a gene; V was cut back by 4 bases and J by 4 bases. This CDR3 region has 14 residues.